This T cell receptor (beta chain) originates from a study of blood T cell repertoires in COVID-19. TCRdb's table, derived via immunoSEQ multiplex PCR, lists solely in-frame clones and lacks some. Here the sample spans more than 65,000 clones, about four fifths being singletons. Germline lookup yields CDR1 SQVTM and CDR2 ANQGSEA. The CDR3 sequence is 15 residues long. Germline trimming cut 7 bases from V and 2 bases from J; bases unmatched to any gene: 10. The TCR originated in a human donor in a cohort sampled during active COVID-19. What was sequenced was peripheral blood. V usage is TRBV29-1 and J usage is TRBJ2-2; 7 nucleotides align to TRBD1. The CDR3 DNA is TGCAGCGCACACCGGGACAGTACCAACACCGGGGAGCTGTTTTTT. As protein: CSAHRDSTNTGELFF.